This T cell receptor (beta chain) emerged from a study of human T cells and chemical hapten exposure. Authors' data handling: 95,638 TCRs per sample was the median, with a range of roughly 20,000 to 750,000. TCRdb called the RACE reads again in MiXCR, with one record for every CDR3 protein. TCRdb's processing, not the authors', yielded these V and J calls. The sample holds around 360,000 distinct CDR3 sequences; under 6.5% are singletons and the top ten take around 6.1%. This clonotype appeared a few times. Its antigen is not known. Study-wide findings and caveats: Controls had significantly fewer large CDR3 similarity clusters than were formed by expanded TCRs.

Sample time point: patch test 2, 6 weeks after DPC sensitization. Regarding treatment: therapeutic diphenylcyclopropenone sensitization with weekly scalp DPC. There are 17 residues in the CDR3. The V gene's germline CDR1 is MNHEY and CDR2 SVGEGT. Between the trimmed V and J ends, which lost 5 bases and 0 bases, there was a span of 17 bases. The material sequenced was whole blood, taken in connection with sensitization to the hapten diphenylcyclopropenone (DPC). The rearrangement joins TRBV6-2 or TRBV6-3 to TRBJ2-1; D might be TRBD2 (5 bases). This clonotype was sampled from a young woman with alopecia areata. Some clones in this sample may be carry-over from other donors' samples. The CDR3 loop reads CASSQTHPTNSYNEQFF. CDR3 DNA: TGTGCCAGCAGTCAGACCCACCCGACTAACTCCTACAATGAGCAGTTCTTC.